This TCR beta chain was sequenced in a study of early T cells in non-severe SARS-CoV-2 infection. Study-level information: Bulk RNA taken from unsorted whole blood was sequenced, leaving chains unpaired. The study's findings and limits: Lookups in VDJdb leaned toward anti-spike CD8 responses and missed private and CD4 specificities.

Individual cDNA molecules carried attached unique molecular identifiers. Via MiXCR, TCRdb re-called the 5' RACE reads, giving one row per CDR3 protein. This table holds 88,000 or so distinct CDR3 sequences, 14% to 15% found once. This clonotype has a handful of counts. The antigen is undetermined. The ends lost 7 bases at V and 9 bases at J; junction bases unmatched: 10. There are 14 residues in the CDR3. The V gene's germline CDR1 is SEHNR and CDR2 FQNEAQ (reference sequence). Sequencing used whole blood. The chain is built from TRBV7-9 and TRBJ2-1; 9 positions match TRBD2. This receptor was taken from an adult who was a healthcare worker with PCR-confirmed SARS-CoV-2 infection or an uninfected control (not recorded which). This CDR3 reads CASISAGGPFEQFF. The CDR3 nucleotides are TGTGCCAGCATCTCGGCGGGAGGGCCGTTTGAGCAGTTCTTC.